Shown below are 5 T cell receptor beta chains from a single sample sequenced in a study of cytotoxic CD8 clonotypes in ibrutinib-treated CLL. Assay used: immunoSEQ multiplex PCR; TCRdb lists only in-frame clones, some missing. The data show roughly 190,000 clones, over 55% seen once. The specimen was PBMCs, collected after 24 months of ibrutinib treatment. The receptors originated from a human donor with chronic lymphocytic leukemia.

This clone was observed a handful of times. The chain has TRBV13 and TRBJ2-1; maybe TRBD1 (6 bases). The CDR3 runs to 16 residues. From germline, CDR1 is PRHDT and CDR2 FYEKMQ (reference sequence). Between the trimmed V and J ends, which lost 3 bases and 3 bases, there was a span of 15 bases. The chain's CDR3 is CASSFLQVDSYNEQFF. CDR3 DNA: TGTGCCAGCAGCTTCTTGCAAGTGGACAGCTACAATGAGCAGTTCTTC.

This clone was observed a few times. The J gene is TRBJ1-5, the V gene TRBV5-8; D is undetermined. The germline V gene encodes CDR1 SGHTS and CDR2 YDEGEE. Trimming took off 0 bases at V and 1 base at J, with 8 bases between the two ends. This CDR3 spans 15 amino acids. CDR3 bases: TGTGCCAGCAGCTTGGTCGCGTACAGCAATCAGCCCCAGCATTTT. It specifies CASSLVAYSNQPQHF.

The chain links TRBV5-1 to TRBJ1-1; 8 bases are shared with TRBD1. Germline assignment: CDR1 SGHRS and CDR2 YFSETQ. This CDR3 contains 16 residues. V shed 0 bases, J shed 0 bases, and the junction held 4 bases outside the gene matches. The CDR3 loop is CASSLGTGQMNTEAFF. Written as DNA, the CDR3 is TGCGCCAGCAGCTTGGGGACAGGGCAAATGAACACTGAAGCTTTCTTT. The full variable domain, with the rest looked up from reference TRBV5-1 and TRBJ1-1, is KAGVTQTPRYLIKTRGQQVTLSCSPISGHRSVSWYQQTPGQGLQFLFEYFSETQRNKGNFPGRFSGRQFSNSRSEMNVSTLELGDSALYLCASSLGTGQMNTEAFFGQGTRLTVV.

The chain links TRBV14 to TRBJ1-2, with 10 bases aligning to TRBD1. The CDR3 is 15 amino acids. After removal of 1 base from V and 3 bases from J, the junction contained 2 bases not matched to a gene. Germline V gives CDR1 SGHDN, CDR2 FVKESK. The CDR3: CASSQVTGGDYGYTF. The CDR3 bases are TGTGCCAGCAGCCAAGTGACAGGGGGCGACTATGGCTACACCTTC.

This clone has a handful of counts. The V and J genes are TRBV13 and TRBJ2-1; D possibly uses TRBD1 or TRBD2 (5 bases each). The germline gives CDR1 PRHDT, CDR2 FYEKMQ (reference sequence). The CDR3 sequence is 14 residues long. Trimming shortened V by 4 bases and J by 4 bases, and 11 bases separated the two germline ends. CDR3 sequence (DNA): TGTGCCAGCAGCTGGGGGATTAGATACAATGAGCAGTTCTTC. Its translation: CASSWGIRYNEQFF.